This T cell receptor (beta chain) was obtained from a study of T cells in Graves' hyperthyroidism and ophthalmopathy (dated by TCRdb to about 2019). Study-level background: Peripheral blood was sampled at the time of initial diagnosis, prior to any treatment. In about six Graves' hyperthyroidism patients, the study also compared T-cell repertoires from thyroid tissue with T-cell repertoires from blood. Prospective prediction of ophthalmopathy was tested in an independent validation cohort of 18 to 20 hyperthyroidism patients and around 16 patients who later progressed to ophthalmopathy. The roughly 91 discovery patients were randomly divided into training and test sets at a 7:3 ratio. To identify distinguishing TCR V-J signatures, a discovery cohort of around 100 patients was used, comprising 43 with Graves' ophthalmopathy and about 59 with stable Graves' hyperthyroidism. TCR Vbeta CDR3 sequencing of 120 to 150 peripheral blood samples (around 45 ophthalmopathy, roughly 74 hyperthyroidism and roughly 17 progressor patients) is reported in the paper. Following sampling, methimazole starting at 30 mg daily was given to hyperthyroidism patients, and high-dose intravenous methylprednisolone was given to ophthalmopathy patients.

The CDR3, cysteine through phenylalanine, is 17 amino acids long. Kept here is only the CDR3 DNA, which spans 51 bases and is read in frame from base 1. V loses 4 bases at its end and J loses 1 base; junction bases beyond the gene matches: 12. The germline V gene yields KGHSH for CDR1 and LQKENI for CDR2. The TCR beta CDR3 regions were amplified from the RNA transcripts. The first round of RT-PCR for the TCR CDR3 was performed with the HTBI primer set and the Qiagen OneStep RT-PCR kit. A second multiplex PCR round built the libraries, followed by size selection and purification. Paired-end sequencing of the libraries was performed with 100 bp reads on an Illumina HiSeq2000. Per the source publication's procedure: Raw data were processed with SOAPnuke, discarding reads with adapters, uncalled bases, mean Phred below 15, or no exact constant-primer or identifier match. High-quality paired reads were merged using COPE v1.2.5, and each unique nucleotide sequence was defined as a clonotype. Clonotypes were aligned to IMGT TRBV, TRBD and TRBJ reference segments using MiTCR v1.1. Analysis was restricted to V-J combinations with a frequency above 0.0001, which covered roughly 99% of repertoires. The TCS score was defined as the ratio of F50 (clonal expansion) to E x V (chaos), calculated using BLOSUM62-based TCRdist between CDR3 peptides within each V-J. Welch's t-statistics and random forest reduced around 520 V-J features to 13, which were used in a naive Bayes classifier (R e1071). TCRdb reprocessed the public reads (quality trimming at Q25 with fastp, clone calling with MiXCR) and kept in-frame beta chains. Each entry merges the rows of one CDR3 protein and shows their most common DNA and genes. The V and J calls and clone size come from TCRdb's table, not from the authors' own analysis. This sample lists around 290,000 distinct CDR3 sequences; 15% to 20% were detected once. Just over 55% of the sample belongs to the ten largest clones.

On the study overall, not on this receptor specifically: Most expanded thyroid clonotypes (frequency above 0.001) were also found in blood, which suggests that blood repertoires may mirror thyroid immune responses. Sample size was not statistically predetermined, and blinding of investigators to group allocation was not performed. Ophthalmopathy was separated from stable hyperthyroidism by a 13 V-J signature model, with approximately 90% sensitivity and about 81% specificity obtained in cross-validation and 80%/75% obtained in testing. In validation, the model predicted progression to ophthalmopathy a median of 6.5 months before onset, with over 60% sensitivity and almost 75% specificity.

Ophthalmopathy patients had moderately to severely active disease, Clinical Activity Score of at least 3, NOSPECS grade of at least 4, and duration under 3 months. The study excluded patients with uncontrolled infections, other autoimmune diseases, pregnancy or lactation. Diagnoses were established on the basis of clinical symptoms, serum thyroxine and TRAb, thyroid ultrasound, and orbital computed tomography. Ficoll-Paque density gradient centrifugation was used to isolate PBMCs from around 9.1 ml of fresh peripheral blood. Total RNA was extracted using Trizol reagent, and RNA quality was assessed on an Agilent 2100 Bioanalyzer. As regards this clonotype: This clone's antigen is unknown. Base qualities are not at hand, and no much larger clone is one base apart.

The rearrangement joined TRBV18 to TRBJ2-7, with 8 junctional bases fitting TRBD2. This TCR was sampled from a woman aged 60 to 75 with Graves' ophthalmopathy. The material sequenced was blood. This receptor has the CDR3 CASSLGTPSSGSYEQYF. The DNA sequence is as follows: TGTGCCAGCTCACTAGGGACTCCTTCTAGCGGGTCCTACGAGCAGTACTTC.